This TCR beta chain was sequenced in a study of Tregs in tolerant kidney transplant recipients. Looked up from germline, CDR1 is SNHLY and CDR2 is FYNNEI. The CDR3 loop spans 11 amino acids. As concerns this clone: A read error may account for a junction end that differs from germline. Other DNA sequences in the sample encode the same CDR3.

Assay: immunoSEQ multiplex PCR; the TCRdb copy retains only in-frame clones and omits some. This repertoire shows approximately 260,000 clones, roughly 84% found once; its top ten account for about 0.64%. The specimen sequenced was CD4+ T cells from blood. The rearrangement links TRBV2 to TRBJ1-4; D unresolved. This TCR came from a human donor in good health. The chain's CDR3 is CASARGEKLFF. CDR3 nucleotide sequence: TGTGCCAGCGCAAGAGGAGAAAAGCTGTTTTTT.